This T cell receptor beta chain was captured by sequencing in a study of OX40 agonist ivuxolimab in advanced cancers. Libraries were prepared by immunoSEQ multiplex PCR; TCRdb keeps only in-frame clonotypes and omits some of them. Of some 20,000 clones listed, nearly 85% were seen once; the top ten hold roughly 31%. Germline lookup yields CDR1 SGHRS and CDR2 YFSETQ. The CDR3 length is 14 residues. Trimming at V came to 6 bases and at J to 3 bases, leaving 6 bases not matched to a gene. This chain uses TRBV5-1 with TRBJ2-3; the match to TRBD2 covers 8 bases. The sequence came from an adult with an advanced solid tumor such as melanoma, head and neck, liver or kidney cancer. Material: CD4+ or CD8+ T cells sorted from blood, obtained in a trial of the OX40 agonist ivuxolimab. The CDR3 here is CASKSLAGTDTQYF. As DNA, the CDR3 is TGCGCCAGCAAGAGTCTAGCGGGTACAGATACGCAGTATTTT. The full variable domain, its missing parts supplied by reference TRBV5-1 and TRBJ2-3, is KAGVTQTPRYLIKTRGQQVTLSCSPISGHRSVSWYQQTPGQGLQFLFEYFSETQRNKGNFPGRFSGRQFSNSRSEMNVSTLELGDSALYLCASKSLAGTDTQYFGPGTRLTVL.